Here is one T cell receptor beta chain with its context. Its cognate antigen is unknown. The CDR3 has 14 residues. Germline lookup yields CDR1 ENHRY and CDR2 SYGVKD. Trimming removed 7 bases from V and 1 base from J, with 11 bases in between. The sample comes from a study of cytomegalovirus exposure and HLA in healthy donors. Broader study findings: Cytomegalovirus status was reportedly diagnosed by the classifier with high sensitivity and specificity.

Sequencing used immunoSEQ multiplex PCR; TCRdb keeps in-frame clones, though not all of them. The table includes over 200,000 clones, around 88% detected once. The J gene is TRBJ1-3, the V gene TRBV10-3; possible D gene TRBD1, 6 bases. The receptor was derived from a woman aged 18-30 years in good health and CMV-seronegative. Sequenced material: PBMCs. As DNA, the CDR3 is TGTGCCATCACAGGGGATCTTTCTGGAAACACCATATATTTT. It translates to CAITGDLSGNTIYF.